These T cell receptor beta chains were read from a single sample in a study of cytomegalovirus exposure and HLA in healthy donors. Sequenced by immunoSEQ multiplex PCR; TCRdb stores in-frame clones only, minus some. The sample has about 170,000 clones, over 75% seen once. Sequencing was carried out using PBMCs. The source is a woman aged 50 to 60 in good health and CMV-seropositive. CDR3s include the opening cysteine and the closing phenylalanine or tryptophan.

j_call v_call cdr3_aa
TRBJ2-6 TRBV28 CASSRGSGANVLTF
TRBJ1-5 TRBV10-3 CAISWGGQGNQPQHF
TRBJ1-1 TRBV5-1 CASSLGQGAITEAFF
TRBJ1-3 TRBV5-5 CASSLLVIDSGNTIYF
TRBJ1-2 TRBV7-9 CASSSRTGKEGYTF
TRBJ2-1 TRBV6-5 CASSWDREYNEQFF
TRBJ1-2 TRBV11-2 CASSLDRVYGYTF
TRBJ2-2 TRBV7-9 CSSKNGRRGTNTGELFF
TRBJ2-1 TRBV15 CATSRGRQTSYNEQFF
TRBJ2-3 TRBV15 CATSRGAESTDTQYF
TRBJ2-7 TRBV7-2 CASRFLAGGTYEQYF
TRBJ2-7 TRBV2 CASSAGYEQYF
TRBJ1-2 TRBV7-2 CASNPGGYGYTF
TRBJ1-5 TRBV2 CASTDRWNQPQHF
TRBJ2-4 TRBV5-1 CASSRTRLGQAKNIQYF
TRBJ2-1 TRBV11-1 CASSTGLAGNKFF
TRBJ1-1 TRBV30 CAWNTLAQGDRARGDTEAFF
TRBJ1-2 TRBV5-4 CASSFTGLYYGYTF
TRBJ2-7 TRBV28 CASRTPGRAAGSYEQYF
TRBJ1-4 TRBV5-1 CASSEQGASNEKLFF
TRBJ1-1 TRBV5-1 CASSPLRGTEAFF
TRBJ2-1 TRBV5-6 CASSKPTYNEQFF
TRBJ2-2 TRBV5-1 CASSLSGANTGELFF
TRBJ1-3 TRBV11-2 CASSQTGSGNTIYF
TRBJ1-2 TRBV7-2 CASSLGTGPYGYTF
TRBJ1-5 TRBV7-2 CASSLGGRQGWQPQHF
TRBJ2-7 TRBV7-2 CASSWDRESSYEQYF
TRBJ2-2 TRBV9 CASSVGQGHTGELFF
TRBJ2-7 TRBV7-2 CASSLFIGEVGEQYF
TRBJ2-1 TRBV7-9 CASSYRAGGNEQFF
TRBJ2-7 TRBV7-9 CASSTSRGMSYEQYF
TRBJ1-4 TRBV5-1 CASSKGQNYLNEKLFF
TRBJ2-7 TRBV29-1 CSVVTTGSSYEQYF
TRBJ1-2 TRBV19 CASSIDKRTGWGYTF
TRBJ2-1 TRBV9 CASSVDPTSGRANEQFF
TRBJ1-1 TRBV25-1 CATRGNTEAFF
TRBJ1-6 TRBV7-3 CASRGGRDNSPLHF
TRBJ2-1 TRBV28 CASSRTGGASNEQFF
TRBJ1-5 TRBV7-3 CASSLNPGQPQHF
TRBJ1-1 TRBV29-1 CSVEAALGTEAFF
TRBJ2-7 TRBV18 CASSSPTGAYEQYF
TRBJ1-6 TRBV11-3 CASSSIQTRAGGSYNSPLHF
TRBJ2-1 TRBV30 CAWSLQLAGGHNEQFF
. TRBV19 CASSIRVVSSYEQYF
TRBJ1-2 TRBV27 CASSGVGGSLFGYTF
TRBJ2-7 TRBV5-4 CASSSTPGLRVRSYEQYF
TRBJ1-4 TRBV4-1 CASSQVQSRELFF
TRBJ2-3 TRBV5-8 CASSYTQTGTDTQYF
TRBJ1-6 TRBV28 CASSLRGNSPLHF
TRBJ2-7 TRBV6-5 CASSHSGTALEQYF
TRBJ1-1 TRBV4-2 CASSQGDSLDQEAFF
TRBJ2-7 TRBV7-9 CASRDRNSYEQYF
TRBJ2-5 TRBV5-1 CASNNPQGGLASQYF
TRBJ2-2 TRBV5-4 CASSLVGGSTGELFF
TRBJ2-7 TRBV19 CASRADRVSYEQYF